Listed below are T cell receptor beta chains from one sample, sequenced in a study of OX40 agonist ivuxolimab in advanced cancers. Assay used: immunoSEQ multiplex PCR; TCRdb lists only in-frame clones, some missing. This sample has about 90,000 clones, with about 89% found just once. The sample here was CD4+ or CD8+ T cells sorted from blood, taken in a trial of the OX40 agonist ivuxolimab. These receptors all come from an adult with an advanced solid tumor such as melanoma, head and neck, liver or kidney cancer. CDR3s leave out the opening cysteine and the closing phenylalanine or tryptophan. The D gene is left open where the match is weak.

.,TRBV27,ASRGLNVDTIY
.,TRBV6-1,ASSEVLATEAF
.,TRBV2,ASSTSNQPQH
.,TRBV28,ASSSGTPNTEAF
.,TRBV11-2,ASSLVATVQETQY
.,TRBV9,ASSAADREQY
TRBD2,TRBV10-1,ASSLAGVGYNEQF
.,TRBV28,ASSLRQIIYEQY
TRBD1,TRBV27,ASWTGDEQY
.,TRBV18,AGTPGTQETQY
.,TRBV27,ASSLFNSGETQY
.,TRBV25-1,ASSAILPGNEQF